These 28 T cell receptor beta chains share one sample of origin, sequenced in a study of control samples from healthy donors and cancer patients. Assay: immunoSEQ multiplex PCR; the TCRdb copy retains only in-frame clones and omits some. Found here are 100,000 to 150,000 clones, approximately 92% of them singletons; the top ten hold about 2.5%. The sample consisted of blood. The receptors here all came from a man aged 18 to 29 in good health.

V gene TRBV30 combines with J gene TRBJ2-3, with 13 bases that match TRBD2. V shed 2 bases, J shed 4 bases, and the junction held 3 bases outside the gene matches. CDR1 and CDR2 (germline): GTSNPN, SVGIG (reference sequence). The CDR3 is made up of 15 amino acids. CDR3 nucleotides: TGTGCCTGGAGTTTAGGACTAGCGGGGGCAGATACGCAGTATTTT. This sequence encodes CAWSLGLAGADTQYF. The full variable domain, rest sourced from reference TRBV30 and TRBJ2-3, is SQTIHQWPATLVQPVGSPLSLECTVEGTSNPNLYWYRQAAGRGLQLLFYSVGIGQISSEVPQNLSASRPQDRQFILSSKKLLLSDSGFYLCAWSLGLAGADTQYFGPGTRLTVL.

The CDR3 nucleotides read TGTGCCAGTAGCGGGACAGGGGGAACCGGGGAGCTGTTTTTT. Translated: CASSGTGGTGELFF. The rearrangement uses TRBV19 and TRBJ2-2, with TRBD1 identical over 11 bases. V lost 6 bases, J lost 5 bases, and 2 bases stayed unmatched. CDR1 LNHDA and CDR2 SQIVND come from the germline V gene (reference sequence). This CDR3 contains 14 residues.

This chain connects TRBV7-9 to TRBJ2-1, with 7 bases identical to TRBD2. The germline V gene encodes CDR1 SEHNR and CDR2 FQNEAQ (reference sequence). V gave up 10 bases and J gave up 5 bases; unmatched junction bases: 14. CDR3 length: 15 amino acids. CDR3 sequence: CAIPAETSPDNEQFF. The CDR3 region has the DNA TGTGCCATCCCTGCCGAGACTAGCCCTGACAATGAGCAGTTCTTC.

The chain carries TRBV12-2 and TRBJ1-2; no DNA check was done on the table's D call, TRBD1. TRBV12-2 is a documented pseudogene. The CDR3 has 15 residues. The CDR3 DNA reads TGTGCAAGTCGCTTAGGGGACAGGGTAAACTATGGCTACACCTTC. Translation gives CASRLGDRVNYGYTF.

This chain uses TRBV11-2 with TRBJ1-3; D might be TRBD1 (5 bases). Germline CDR1 and CDR2: SGHAT and FQNNGV. V was pared by 4 bases and J by 8 bases, with 12 bases between. The CDR3 contains 13 residues. CDR3: CASSSQGFDTIYF. The DNA of the CDR3 is TGTGCCAGCAGCTCTCAGGGATTCGACACCATATATTTT.

The rearrangement joins TRBV9 to TRBJ2-5; TRBD2 matches at 10 bases. In germline, CDR1 is SGDLS, CDR2 YYNGEE. The trim removed 2 bases at V and 4 bases at J, leaving 8 bases unmatched. This CDR3 is 16 amino acids long. The CDR3 DNA reads TGTGCCAGCAGCGTGGGTCTAGCGGGGGACGGAGAGACCCAGTACTTC. The encoded protein is CASSVGLAGDGETQYF.

For the CDR3, the DNA is TGTGCCAGCAGCTTAGCGGGGCAGGGGGCGCTTGAGCAGTACGTC. Its translation: CASSLAGQGALEQYV. This chain joins TRBV11-1 and TRBJ2-7; 8 positions agree with TRBD1. The CDR3 consists of 15 residues. CDR1 is SGHAT, CDR2 FQDESV, per germline (reference sequence). Trimming took 0 bases from V and 7 from J; bases not matched to a gene: 8.

This rearrangement joins TRBV2 to TRBJ2-7; D is possibly TRBD2 (5 bases). Germline CDR1 SNHLY, CDR2 FYNNEI. V was cut by 4 bases and J by 0 bases, with 10 bases left in between. The CDR3 covers 14 residues. The CDR3 sequence is CASSARASSYEQYF. In DNA, the CDR3 is TGTGCCAGCAGTGCGCGGGCCAGCTCCTACGAGCAGTACTTC.

V and J are TRBV5-1 and TRBJ1-1; TRBD1 aligns across 8 bases. Per the germline V gene, CDR1 is SGHRS and CDR2 is YFSETQ. Losses at the gene ends were 5 bases for V and 4 bases for J; bases not matched to a gene: 13. CDR3 length equals 16 residues. CDR3 sequence (DNA): TGCGCCAGCAGACTTACAGGGGGAAGGTTAGGCACTGAAGCTTTCTTT. Protein product: CASRLTGGRLGTEAFF.

The rearrangement links TRBV6-4 to TRBJ1-5; 9 nucleotides agree with TRBD1. CDR1 and CDR2 (germline): MRHNA, SNTAGT. This CDR3 comprises 15 residues. The ends lost 6 bases at V and 2 bases at J; junction bases unmatched: 5. CDR3: CASSKDRGGNQPQHF. In DNA form, the CDR3 reads TGTGCCAGCAGCAAGGACAGGGGAGGCAATCAGCCCCAGCATTTT.

The chain recombines TRBV2 with TRBJ1-6; D is ambiguous. The CDR3 covers 13 residues. The ends were cut back, 5 bases at V and 5 bases at J, with 7 bases in the middle. Germline CDR1 reads SNHLY; CDR2 reads FYNNEI. Here the CDR3 reads CASSLTDNSPLHF. The CDR3 DNA sequence: TGTGCCAGCAGTCTGACCGATAATTCACCCCTCCACTTT.

J is TRBJ2-3 and V is TRBV14; 9 nucleotides match TRBD1. Trimming took 4 bases from V and 2 from J; bases not matched to a gene: 4. This CDR3 has 15 amino acids. Per the germline V gene, CDR1 is SGHDN and CDR2 is FVKESK. CDR3 bases: TGTGCCAGCAGCCGTGGACAGGGGACCACAGATACGCAGTATTTT. Translation: CASSRGQGTTDTQYF.

V is TRBV13 and J is TRBJ2-2; no definite D call. The CDR3 sequence is 16 residues long. The germline CDR1 and CDR2 sequences are PRHDT and FYEKMQ (reference sequence). The V end lost 2 bases, the J end lost 4 bases, and 14 bases lay between the germline ends. The CDR3 reads CASSLRGRETTGELFF. The CDR3 nucleotides are TGTGCCAGCAGCTTAAGAGGAAGAGAGACCACCGGGGAGCTGTTTTTT.

CDR3 protein: CASNRRVGEETQYF. CDR3 in DNA: TGTGCCAGCAACCGCAGGGTCGGGGAAGAGACCCAGTACTTC. The chain carries TRBV7-9 and TRBJ2-5; either TRBD1 or TRBD2 may supply D (5 bases each). Germline V gene data show CDR1 as SEHNR and CDR2 as FQNEAQ (reference sequence). Trimming removed 7 bases from V and 3 bases from J, with 15 bases in between. The CDR3 extends over 14 amino acids.

V usage is TRBV6-1 and J usage is TRBJ1-3; no firm D call. The CDR3 runs 14 residues. Germline CDR1 MNHNS, CDR2 SASEGT. Trimming cost V 1 base and J 2 bases, with 6 bases left between them. The CDR3 region has the DNA TGTGCCAGCAGTGAAGGAGGAACTGGAAACACCATATATTTT. This encodes CASSEGGTGNTIYF.

A remark on this clone: This CDR3 is also generated by other DNA sequences in the sample. The J gene is TRBJ2-7, the V gene TRBV5-1; TRBD1 matches at 8 bases. Unmatched junction bases numbered 1, after V lost 1 base and J lost 1 base. This CDR3 contains 14 residues. The germline CDR1 and CDR2 sequences are SGHRS and YFSETQ. The CDR3 loop is CASSLQGASYEQYV. The DNA for the CDR3 is TGCGCCAGCAGCTTGCAGGGGGCTTCCTACGAGCAGTACGTC.

The rearrangement uses TRBV2 and TRBJ2-1, with 8 bases aligning to TRBD2. V lost 4 bases, J lost 0 bases, and 2 bases stayed unmatched. CDR3 length: 15 amino acids. Germline CDR1 reads SNHLY; CDR2 reads FYNNEI. The CDR3 region has the DNA TGTGCCAGCAGTGCAAGCGGGAGCTCCTACAATGAGCAGTTCTTC. Its translation: CASSASGSSYNEQFF. The full variable domain, rest sourced from reference TRBV2 and TRBJ2-1, is EPEVTQTPSHQVTQMGQEVILRCVPISNHLYFYWYRQILGQKVEFLVSFYNNEISEKSEIFDDQFSVERPDGSNFTLKIRSTKLEDSAMYFCASSASGSSYNEQFFGPGTRLTVL.

This chain links TRBV13 with TRBJ1-4; D is possibly TRBD1 (6 bases). V lost 0 bases, J lost 6 bases, and 14 bases lay in between. This CDR3 contains 16 residues. The germline CDR1 and CDR2 sequences are PRHDT and FYEKMQ (reference sequence). In DNA form, the CDR3 reads TGTGCCAGCAGCTTAGGCCCTGGGGGGCGCGATGAAAAACTGTTTTTT. Protein sequence: CASSLGPGGRDEKLFF.

The chain combines TRBV18 with TRBJ1-3; D not resolved. Germline lookup yields CDR1 KGHSH and CDR2 LQKENI. V was clipped by 0 bases and J by 3 bases, with 9 bases between them. The CDR3 extends over 15 amino acids. This CDR3 reads CASSPPSQSGNTIYF. CDR3 nucleotide sequence: TGTGCCAGCTCACCACCGTCCCAGAGTGGAAACACCATATATTTT.

The chain recombines TRBV5-6 with TRBJ2-3; D may be TRBD1 or TRBD2 (6 bases each). Germline CDR1 is SGHDT and CDR2 is YYEEEE. The CDR3 totals 15 residues. V lost 0 bases and J 1 base, leaving 9 bases between the germline ends. The CDR3 DNA reads as TGTGCCAGCAGCTTGGAGGGGGGACGCACAGATACGCAGTATTTT. Its protein product is CASSLEGGRTDTQYF.

The chain combines TRBV13 with TRBJ2-5, with TRBD2 identical over 7 bases. In germline, CDR1 is PRHDT, CDR2 FYEKMQ (reference sequence). This CDR3 is 14 amino acids long. J gave up 2 bases and V 5 bases, and 5 bases lay outside the gene matches. This CDR3 reads CASSEAGPQETQYF. For the CDR3, the DNA is TGTGCCAGCAGCGAAGCGGGACCACAAGAGACCCAGTACTTC.

This chain connects TRBV2 to TRBJ1-1; TRBD1 matches at 9 bases. V lost 8 bases to trimming and J lost 4 bases; unmatched junction nucleotides: 2. The germline V gene encodes CDR1 SNHLY and CDR2 FYNNEI. The CDR3 is 12 residues long. Written as DNA, the CDR3 is TGTGCCAGCGACAGGGGGGGCACTGAAGCTTTCTTT. It codes for CASDRGGTEAFF.

The rearrangement joins TRBV6-2 or TRBV6-3 to TRBJ2-3; 10 bases match TRBD2. CDR3 length equals 16 residues. Germline CDR1 is MNHEY and CDR2 is SVGEGT. V was pared by 5 bases and J by 4 bases, with 9 bases of the junction left unmatched. The CDR3 spells CASSQPKREGADTQYF. For the CDR3, the DNA is TGTGCCAGCAGTCAGCCTAAGCGGGAGGGCGCAGATACGCAGTATTTT.

The chain is built from TRBV30 and TRBJ2-5; 7 bases agree with TRBD2. This CDR3 spans 16 amino acids. The germline gives CDR1 GTSNPN, CDR2 SVGIG (reference sequence). V trimming: 3 bases; J trimming: 5 bases; junction bases outside the gene matches: 15. The CDR3 DNA sequence: TGTGCCTGGAGCCCAGGACAACTAGCGAGAGGGGAGACCCAGTACTTC. Amino acids: CAWSPGQLARGETQYF.

The chain recombines TRBV4-1 with TRBJ2-3; 9 nucleotides agree with TRBD2. The CDR3 runs 15 residues. V was pared by 4 bases and J by 5 bases, with 7 bases of the junction left unmatched. Per germline, CDR1 MGHRA and CDR2 YSYEKL. The CDR3 DNA sequence: TGCGCCAGCAGCCGACTAGCGGCCTCCGGAGATACGCAGTATTTT. It translates to CASSRLAASGDTQYF.

The CDR3: CASSYGGNTEAFF. In DNA, the CDR3 is TGTGCCAGCAGTTACGGCGGGAACACTGAAGCTTTCTTT. The chain employs TRBV6-2 or TRBV6-3 and TRBJ1-1; unclear D gene. The CDR3 covers 13 residues. Germline CDR1 and CDR2: MNHEY and SVGEGT. The V and J ends lost 2 bases and 1 base respectively, with 5 bases between them.

The chain joins TRBV6-6 to TRBJ1-1; D is possibly TRBD1 (5 bases). Trimming removed 6 bases at V and 0 bases at J, with 14 bases between. There are 15 residues in the CDR3. In germline, CDR1 is MNHNY, CDR2 SVGAGI (reference sequence). The CDR3 is CASSTKGRLNTEAFF. In DNA form, the CDR3 reads TGTGCCAGCAGCACTAAGGGACGGCTGAACACTGAAGCTTTCTTT.

This rearrangement joins TRBV12-3 or TRBV12-4 to TRBJ1-2, with D hard to call. Trimming removed 7 bases from V and 4 bases from J, with 7 bases in between. This CDR3 spans 11 amino acids. DNA for the CDR3: TGTGCCAGCAAGGCCCTCTATGGCTACACCTTC. It translates to CASKALYGYTF.